The text below deals with one T cell receptor (beta chain). The same CDR3 can be traced to other DNA sequences in this sample. The data derive from a study of blood T cell repertoires in COVID-19. Clones were sequenced by immunoSEQ multiplex PCR, and TCRdb holds only the in-frame ones, with some missing. The table includes approximately 300,000 clones, around nine tenths detected once. The CDR3 length is 14 residues. V lost 8 bases, J lost 1 base, and 7 bases stayed unmatched. Germline V gene data show CDR1 as SNHLY and CDR2 as FYNNEI. The sample taken for sequencing was peripheral blood. The genes are TRBV2 and TRBJ2-7, with 8 nucleotides matching TRBD2. The TCR comes from a man aged 35 to 55 with acute or convalescent COVID-19. This CDR3 is CASSAGGFSYEQYF. The CDR3 DNA reads as TGTGCCAGCTCGGCGGGGGGCTTTTCCTACGAGCAGTACTTC.